Following are 17 T cell receptor beta chains from one sample sequenced in a study of blood T cell repertoires in COVID-19. Repertoires were generated with immunoSEQ multiplex PCR, while TCRdb's copy carries only in-frame clones and drops some. Here the sample spans 52,000 or so clones, roughly 87% being singletons. Material: peripheral blood. The receptors derive from a man between 35 and 55 years old with COVID-19, enrolled during active disease.

The chain uses TRBV7-3 and TRBJ2-2, with D possibly being TRBD2 (6 bases). The CDR3 extends over 15 amino acids. Deletions cut 3 bases from V and 1 base from J, with 9 bases between. Germline V CDR1 and CDR2: SGHTA, FQGTGA. The CDR3 coding sequence is TGTGCCAGCAGCTTCGGCGGGAAGAACACCGGGGAGCTGTTTTTT. This encodes CASSFGGKNTGELFF.

This clone appeared once. The V gene is TRBV12-5, the J gene TRBJ1-1; D gene unclear. The germline CDR1 and CDR2 sequences are LGHNT and FRNRAP. This CDR3 is 13 amino acids long. Trimming pared 4 bases from V and 7 bases from J, leaving 13 bases between. In nucleotides, the CDR3 is TGTGCTAGTGGTTCACGTGGCCCCTTTGAAGCTTTCTTT. Amino acids: CASGSRGPFEAFF.

The chain links TRBV5-1 to TRBJ1-6, with no clear D. With 2 bases removed from V and 4 bases from J, the gap between germline ends came to 7 bases. Per the germline V gene, CDR1 is SGHRS and CDR2 is YFSETQ. This CDR3 comprises 14 residues. The CDR3 reads CASSFGGYNSPLHF. The CDR3 nucleotides are TGCGCCAGCAGCTTCGGAGGTTATAATTCACCCCTCCACTTT.

The CDR3 loop is CASSSSGLAGINEQYF. The DNA of the CDR3 is TGTGCCAGCAGCTCCTCGGGGCTAGCGGGAATCAACGAGCAGTACTTC. The V and J genes are TRBV13 and TRBJ2-7; 9 bases are a match to TRBD2. The J segment lost 5 bases and the V segment lost 4 bases, leaving 12 bases of the junction unmatched. This CDR3 region has 16 residues. The V gene's germline CDR1 is PRHDT and CDR2 FYEKMQ (reference sequence).

The chain links TRBV5-1 to TRBJ1-1, with D uncertain. The CDR3 has 18 amino acids. Trimming took off 3 bases at V and 1 base at J, with 22 bases between the two ends. The germline gives CDR1 SGHRS, CDR2 YFSETQ. The CDR3 DNA is TGCGCCAGCAGCTACGACCTTTGGTCCGCCACAGAGAACACTGAAGCTTTCTTT. Translated, it gives CASSYDLWSATENTEAFF.

The genes are TRBV28 and TRBJ1-1; D might be TRBD1 (5 bases). Looked up from germline, CDR1 is MDHEN and CDR2 is SYDVKM. This CDR3 spans 14 amino acids. V lost 6 bases to trimming and J lost 2 bases, with 13 bases between them. CDR3 sequence reads: CASRIPGGNTEAFF. The CDR3 nucleotides read TGTGCCAGCAGGATTCCCGGGGGAAACACTGAAGCTTTCTTT. Using reference TRBV28 and TRBJ1-1 for the parts outside the CDR3, the full variable domain is DVKVTQSSRYLVKRTGEKVFLECVQDMDHENMFWYRQDPGLGLRLIYFSYDVKMKEKGDIPEGYSVSREKKERFSLILESASTNQTSMYLCASRIPGGNTEAFFGQGTRLTVV.

The rearrangement links TRBV3-1 (or the pseudogene TRBV3-2) to TRBJ1-5; tentatively, D is TRBD1 (6 bases). Germline V CDR1 and CDR2: LGHDT, YNNKEL (reference sequence). CDR3 length: 15 residues. Trimming removed 6 bases at V and 4 bases at J, with 16 bases between. The CDR3 sequence is CASRRGTRNNQPQHF. The CDR3, as DNA: TGTGCCAGCAGGAGGGGGACCAGGAATAATCAGCCCCAGCATTTT.

The chain couples TRBV30 to TRBJ1-2, with D maybe TRBD1 (6 bases). The V gene lost 4 bases and the J gene lost 0 bases, with 15 bases spanning the gap. The CDR3 is 15 residues long. The germline V gene encodes CDR1 GTSNPN and CDR2 SVGIG (reference sequence). CDR3 DNA sequence: TGTGCCTGGACGGACAGCGGACACGCTAACTATGGCTACACCTTC. Translation: CAWTDSGHANYGYTF.

The V gene is TRBV25-1, the J gene TRBJ2-1, with TRBD1 matching over 9 bases. Per the germline V gene, CDR1 is MGHDK and CDR2 is SYGVNS. The CDR3 runs to 17 residues. V lost 5 bases to trimming and J lost 4 bases; unmatched junction nucleotides: 12. Here the CDR3 reads CASSSSSGTGRYNEQFF. The CDR3 DNA reads TGTGCCAGCAGTTCCTCCTCCGGGACAGGGCGTTACAATGAGCAGTTCTTC.

The chain is built from TRBV7-3 and TRBJ2-7, with 8 bases identical to TRBD2. The CDR3 totals 13 residues. Germline loops: CDR1 SGHTA, CDR2 FQGTGA. V lost 0 bases and J lost 6; bases outside the gene matches: 1. CDR3 nucleotide sequence: TGTGCCAGCAGCTTAACTAGCGGGACCGAGCAGTACTTC. Amino acids: CASSLTSGTEQYF.

V usage is TRBV7-9 and J usage is TRBJ2-3; TRBD2 agrees at 7 bases. This CDR3 has 16 residues. V was clipped by 2 bases and J by 4 bases; unmatched bases: 9. CDR1 SEHNR and CDR2 FQNEAQ come from the germline V gene (reference sequence). The chain's CDR3 is CASSLIAREIADTQYF. DNA of the CDR3: TGTGCCAGCAGCTTAATCGCGCGGGAGATAGCAGATACGCAGTATTTT. The whole variable domain, remainder taken from reference TRBV7-9 and TRBJ2-3, is DTGVSQNPRHKITKRGQNVTFRCDPISEHNRLYWYRQTLGQGPEFLTYFQNEAQLEKSRLLSDRFSAERPKGSFSTLEIQRTEQGDSAMYLCASSLIAREIADTQYFGPGTRLTVL.

Only one count was recorded for this clone. J is TRBJ1-2 and V is TRBV19, with a possible D match to TRBD1 (6 bases). Looked up from germline, CDR1 is LNHDA and CDR2 is SQIVND (reference sequence). Trimming cost V 7 bases and J 6 bases, with 24 bases left between them. This CDR3 spans 16 amino acids. CDR3 coding DNA: TGTGCCAGTACCTCAGGGGCGTCTGGACCGGCGGATGGCTACACCTTC. Its protein is CASTSGASGPADGYTF.

CDR3 in amino acids: CASSLGPTGGVRNEQFF. The CDR3 nucleotides read TGTGCCAGCAGCTTAGGCCCCACAGGGGGAGTTCGCAATGAGCAGTTCTTC. This sequence joins TRBV13 and TRBJ2-1, with 8 bases matching TRBD1. The CDR3 contains 17 residues. Germline CDR1 reads PRHDT; CDR2 reads FYEKMQ (reference sequence). Trimming cost V 0 bases and J 6 bases; bases outside gene matches: 10.

V gene TRBV6-5 combines with J gene TRBJ1-5; D gene ambiguous. Germline V gene data show CDR1 as MNHEY and CDR2 as SVGAGI. The CDR3 spans 15 residues. Trimming removed 0 bases at V and 0 bases at J, with 6 bases between. Here the CDR3 reads CASSYSAVSNQPQHF. CDR3 nucleotides: TGTGCCAGCAGTTACTCGGCCGTTAGCAATCAGCCCCAGCATTTT.

V is TRBV30 and J is TRBJ1-4; 7 positions match TRBD1. The germline CDR1 and CDR2 sequences are GTSNPN and SVGIG (reference sequence). Losses at the gene ends were 0 bases for V and 4 bases for J; bases not matched to a gene: 8. This CDR3 has 16 residues. The CDR3 reads CAWSVRGTVDNEKLFF. Here the CDR3 DNA reads TGTGCCTGGAGTGTACGAGGGACAGTGGATAATGAAAAACTGTTTTTT.

This chain joins TRBV9 and TRBJ2-2, with 10 bases identical to TRBD1. This CDR3 contains 17 residues. The germline CDR1 and CDR2 sequences are SGDLS and YYNGEE. V dropped 3 bases and J dropped 1; count of bases not matched to a gene: 6. The CDR3 DNA reads as TGTGCCAGCAGCGAAAGACAGGGGGCCGAGAACACCGGGGAGCTGTTTTTT. It encodes CASSERQGAENTGELFF.

The chain employs TRBV27 and TRBJ2-3; D ambiguous. CDR1 is MNHEY and CDR2 is SMNVEV in the germline V gene (reference sequence). The V end lost 2 bases, the J end lost 7 bases, and 10 bases lay between the germline ends. The CDR3 length is 13 residues. The DNA for the CDR3 is TGTGCCAGCAGTTTAGGGCCTTCCTATACGCAGTATTTT. It specifies CASSLGPSYTQYF.